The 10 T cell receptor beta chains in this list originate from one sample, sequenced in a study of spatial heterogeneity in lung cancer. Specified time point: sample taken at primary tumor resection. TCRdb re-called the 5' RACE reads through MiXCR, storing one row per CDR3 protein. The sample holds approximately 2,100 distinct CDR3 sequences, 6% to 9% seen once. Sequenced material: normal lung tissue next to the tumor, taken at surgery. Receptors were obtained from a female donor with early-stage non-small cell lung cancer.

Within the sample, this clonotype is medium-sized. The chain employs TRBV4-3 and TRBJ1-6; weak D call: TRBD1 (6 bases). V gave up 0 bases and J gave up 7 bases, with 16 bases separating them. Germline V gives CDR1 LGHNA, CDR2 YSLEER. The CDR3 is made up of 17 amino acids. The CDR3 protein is CASSQDWAPRGNSPLHF. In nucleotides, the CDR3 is TGCGCCAGCAGCCAAGATTGGGCCCCCAGGGGAAATTCACCCCTCCACTTT.

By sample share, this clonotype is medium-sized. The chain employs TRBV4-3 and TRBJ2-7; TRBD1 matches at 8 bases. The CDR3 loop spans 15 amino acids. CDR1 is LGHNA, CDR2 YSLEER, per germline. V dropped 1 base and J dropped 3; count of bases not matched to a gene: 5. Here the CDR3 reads CASSQGITGGYEQYF. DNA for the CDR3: TGCGCCAGCAGCCAAGGGATTACAGGGGGCTACGAGCAGTACTTC.

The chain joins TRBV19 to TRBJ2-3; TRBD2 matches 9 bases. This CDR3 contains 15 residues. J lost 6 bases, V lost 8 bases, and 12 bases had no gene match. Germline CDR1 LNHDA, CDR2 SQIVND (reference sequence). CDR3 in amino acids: CASSLGAGGTDTQYF. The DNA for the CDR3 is TGTGCCAGTTCCCTAGGAGCGGGAGGTACTGATACGCAGTATTTT.

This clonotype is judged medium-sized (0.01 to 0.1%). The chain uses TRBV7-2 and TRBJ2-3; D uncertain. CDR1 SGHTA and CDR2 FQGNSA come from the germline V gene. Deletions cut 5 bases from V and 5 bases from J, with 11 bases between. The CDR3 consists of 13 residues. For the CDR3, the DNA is TGTGCCAGCAGCCCAGCCCTCAGAGATACGCAGTATTTT. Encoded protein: CASSPALRDTQYF.

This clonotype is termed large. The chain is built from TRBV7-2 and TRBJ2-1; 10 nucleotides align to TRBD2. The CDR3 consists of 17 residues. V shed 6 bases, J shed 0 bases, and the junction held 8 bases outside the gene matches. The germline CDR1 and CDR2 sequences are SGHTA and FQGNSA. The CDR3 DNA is TGTGCCAGCAGACTAATAGCGGGGGGCTTCTCCTACAATGAGCAGTTCTTC. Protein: CASRLIAGGFSYNEQFF. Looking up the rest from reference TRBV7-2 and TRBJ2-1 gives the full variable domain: GAGVSQSPSNKVTEKGKDVELRCDPISGHTALYWYRQSLGQGLEFLIYFQGNSAPDKSGLPSDRFSAERTGGSVSTLTIQRTQQEDSAVYLCASRLIAGGFSYNEQFFGPGTRLTVL.

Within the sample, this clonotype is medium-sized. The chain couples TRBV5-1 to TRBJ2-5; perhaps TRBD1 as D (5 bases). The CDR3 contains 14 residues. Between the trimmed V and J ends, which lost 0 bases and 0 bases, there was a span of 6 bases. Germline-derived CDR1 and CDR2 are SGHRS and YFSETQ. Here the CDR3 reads CASSLGRDQETQYF. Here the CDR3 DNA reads TGCGCCAGCAGCTTGGGCAGGGACCAAGAGACCCAGTACTTC.

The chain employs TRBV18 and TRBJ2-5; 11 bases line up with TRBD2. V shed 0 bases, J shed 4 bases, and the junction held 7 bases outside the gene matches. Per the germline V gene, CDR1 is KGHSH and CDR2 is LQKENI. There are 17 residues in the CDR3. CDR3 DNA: TGTGCCAGCTCACCACCTAGCGGGGGGGCCATCGGAGAGACCCAGTACTTC. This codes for CASSPPSGGAIGETQYF. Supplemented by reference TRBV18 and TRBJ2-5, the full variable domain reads NAGVMQNPRHLVRRRGQEARLRCSPMKGHSHVYWYRQLPEEGLKFMVYLQKENIIDESGMPKERFSAEFPKEGPSILRIQQVVRGDSAAYFCASSPPSGGAIGETQYFGPGTRLLVL.

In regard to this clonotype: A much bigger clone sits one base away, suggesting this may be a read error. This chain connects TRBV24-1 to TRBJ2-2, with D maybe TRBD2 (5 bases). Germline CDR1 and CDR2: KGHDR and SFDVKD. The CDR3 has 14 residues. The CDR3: CVTSAAGYTGELFF. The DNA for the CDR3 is TGTGTCACCAGTGCGGCGGGCTACACCGGGGAGCTGTTTTTT.

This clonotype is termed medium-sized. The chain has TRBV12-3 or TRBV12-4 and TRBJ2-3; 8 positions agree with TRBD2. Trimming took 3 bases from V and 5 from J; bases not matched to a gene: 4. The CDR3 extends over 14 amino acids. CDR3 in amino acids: CASSFGGAGDTQYF. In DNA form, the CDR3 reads TGTGCCAGCAGTTTCGGGGGGGCGGGAGATACGCAGTATTTT.

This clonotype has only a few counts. DNA for the CDR3: TGTGCCAGCAGCTTACAGGACGGCAGCCGTTCCGAGCAGTACTTC. Translation gives CASSLQDGSRSEQYF. This chain joins TRBV7-2 and TRBJ2-7; D gene ambiguous. Germline V gives CDR1 SGHTA, CDR2 FQGNSA. V shed 2 bases and J shed 6 bases, with 17 bases lying between them. This CDR3 is built from 15 residues.